These T cell receptor beta chains were read from a single sample in a study of low-dose radiotherapy and immunotherapy resistance in tumors. TCRdb itself ran the reads through MiXCR, one entry per CDR3 protein. The table has 85,000 to 95,000 distinct CDR3 sequences, around 9.2% seen once; the top ten hold around 0.96%. Sequences were derived from PBMCs, sampled before treatment. These receptor sequences come from a male donor with prostate cancer. Each CDR3 is given with its conserved first and last residue. A D gene is named only where the DNA matches it firmly. A row's size may be missing; if present it is once, few, many or a size class.

v_gene	abundance	d_gene	j_gene	CDR3nt	CDR3aa
TRBV28	many	TRBD2	TRBJ2-3	TGTGCCAGCAACCTGGCTAGCGGGAGGAGTCGGGATACGCAGTATTTT	CASNLASGRSRDTQYF
TRBV28	many	TRBD1	TRBJ1-3	TGTGCCAGCAGTTCCAACCGGGACAGGACCTCTGGAAACACCATATATTTT	CASSSNRDRTSGNTIYF
TRBV6-1	many	NA	TRBJ2-2	TGTGCCAGCAGTGAGGATAAGTCCGGGGAGCTGTTTTTT	CASSEDKSGELFF
TRBV7-8	NA	TRBD1	TRBJ2-1	TGTGCCAGCAGCTCCGGACAGGGAATAAGCAATGAGCAGTTCTTC	CASSSGQGISNEQFF
TRBV25-1	many	NA	TRBJ1-5	TGTGCCAGCAGTGTCTCAGACAGTTTCAATCAGCCCCAGCATTTT	CASSVSDSFNQPQHF
TRBV7-8	many	NA	TRBJ1-5	TGTGCCAGCAGCATCGTTTTGAGAGGAGAAAGCAATCAGCCCCAGCATTTT	CASSIVLRGESNQPQHF
TRBV12-3/TRBV12-4	once	NA	TRBJ1-2	TGTGCCAGCAGTCCGACAGAGAATGGCTACACCTTC	CASSPTENGYTF
TRBV6-5	many	NA	TRBJ2-5	TGTGCCAGCAGTTACTTGGCGCCGGCGTACCAAGAGACCCAGTACTTC	CASSYLAPAYQETQYF
TRBV12-3/TRBV12-4	many	TRBD2	TRBJ2-7	TGTGCCAGCAGCCCAACTAGCGGGAGCTCCTACGAGCAGTACTTC	CASSPTSGSSYEQYF
TRBV9	many	NA	TRBJ1-5	TGTGCCAGCAGCGCCGGACATAGTCAGACTCAGCCCCAGCATTTT	CASSAGHSQTQPQHF
TRBV6-1	many	TRBD2	TRBJ2-3	TGTGCCAGCAGTGAAACCTCCCCTAGCGGGAGGGCCGGAGATACGCAGTATTTT	CASSETSPSGRAGDTQYF
TRBV15	many	NA	TRBJ2-1	TGTGCCACCAGCAGCCAGGGGGGGCACAATGAGCAGTTCTTC	CATSSQGGHNEQFF
TRBV20-1	many	NA	TRBJ2-1	TGCAGTGCTAGACCCGGGGGTGAGCAGTTCTTC	CSARPGGEQFF
TRBV7-2	many	NA	TRBJ2-2	TGTGCCAGCAGTGAGCGCGTAAACACCGGGGAGCTGTTTTTT	CASSERVNTGELFF
TRBV27	many	NA	TRBJ1-6	TGTGCCAGCAGTTCACTCGACGGTTTTGGACCTACCCTCCACTTT	CASSSLDGFGPTLHF
TRBV5-1	many	NA	TRBJ2-6	TGCGCCAGCAGCTTACGGACGGACTCCCCCAACGTCCTGACTTTC	CASSLRTDSPNVLTF
TRBV3-1	many	TRBD2	TRBJ2-1	TGTGCCAGCAGCACCGGGACTAGAGTCTACAATGAGCAGTTCTTC	CASSTGTRVYNEQFF
TRBV4-3	many	NA	TRBJ2-2	TGCGCCAGCAGCCAGACCGCAGGGCCGAACACCGGGGAGCTGTTTTTT	CASSQTAGPNTGELFF
TRBV6-5	many	NA	TRBJ2-5	TGTGCCAGCAGTGGGACACTACAAGAGACCCAGTACTTC	CASSGTLQETQYF
TRBV2	NA	NA	TRBJ2-2	TGTGCCAGCGCAGGGGACATCACCGGGGAGCTGTTTTTT	CASAGDITGELFF
TRBV28	many	NA	TRBJ1-2	TGTGCCAGCACCACCCGCGGGGTGGGCTATGGCTACACCTTC	CASTTRGVGYGYTF
TRBV4-1	many	NA	TRBJ2-2	TGCGCCAGCAGCCAACCCGGGACCCTACTAGGGGAGCTGTTTTTT	CASSQPGTLLGELFF
TRBV28	few	TRBD1	TRBJ1-2	TGTGCCAGCAGTTTGGGTGCGGGACAGGGATATGGCTACACCTTC	CASSLGAGQGYGYTF
TRBV10-3	few	NA	TRBJ1-2	TGTGCCATCAGTGACCCCGGGCGTGGAACTAACTATGGCTACACCTTC	CAISDPGRGTNYGYTF
TRBV21-1	many	NA	TRBJ1-1	TGTGCCAGCAGCAAAGCGCTGGTGCGGGGAGACACTGAAGCTTTCTTT	CASSKALVRGDTEAFF
TRBV9	NA	NA	TRBJ2-1	TGTGCCAGCAGCGTGGGGGGACAGTCCGATGAGCAGTTCTTC	CASSVGGQSDEQFF
TRBV5-4	many	TRBD2	TRBJ2-1	TGTGCCAGCACACCAGCGGGAGGAACCTACAATGAGCAGTTCTTC	CASTPAGGTYNEQFF
TRBV29-1	many	NA	TRBJ1-1	TGCAGCGTTACAATAGCGGCCTCTCCGAACACTGAAGCTTTCTTT	CSVTIAASPNTEAFF
TRBV20-1	many	TRBD1	TRBJ2-7	TGCAGTGCTGCCGGGACAGGGGGTCCCTACGAGCAGTACTTC	CSAAGTGGPYEQYF
TRBV3-1	many	TRBD2	TRBJ2-2	TGTGCCAGCAGCCGTTTGGGACTAGCGTTGGACACCGGGGAGCTGTTTTTT	CASSRLGLALDTGELFF
TRBV11-1	many	TRBD1	TRBJ2-5	TGTGCCAGCAGCTCCCGGGACAGGGGGCACCAAGAGACCCAGTACTTC	CASSSRDRGHQETQYF
TRBV30	many	NA	TRBJ1-5	TGTGCCTGGAGTGACAACAGATTCAATCAGCCCCAGCATTTT	CAWSDNRFNQPQHF